Each of the 14 T cell receptor beta chains below was sequenced from the same sample in a study of blood T cell repertoires in COVID-19. The table came from immunoSEQ multiplex PCR; TCRdb's copy has only in-frame clones and leaves some out. The profile shows roughly 45,000 clones, over 80% of them singletons. What was sequenced was peripheral blood. These receptors came from a man between 45 and 60 years old with active COVID-19.

The chain has TRBV4-3 and TRBJ2-3; possibly TRBD2 for D (5 bases). The CDR3 contains 13 residues. Germline CDR1 LGHNA, CDR2 YSLEER. The ends were cut back, 1 base at V and 6 bases at J, with 8 bases in the middle. The chain's CDR3 is CASSQALADTQYF. The CDR3 nucleotides read TGCGCCAGCAGCCAAGCCCTAGCTGATACGCAGTATTTT.

CDR3 in DNA: TGCGCCAGCAGCCTCAAGGGGGACCACGAGCAGTACTTC. As protein: CASSLKGDHEQYF. This chain links TRBV4-1 with TRBJ2-7; TRBD1 is a possible D gene (6 bases). The V gene lost 4 bases and the J gene lost 5 bases, with 12 bases spanning the gap. The CDR3 loop spans 13 amino acids. CDR1 is MGHRA and CDR2 is YSYEKL in the germline V gene.

The chain uses TRBV6-5 and TRBJ1-5, with 8 nucleotides matching TRBD1. V trimming: 5 bases; J trimming: 5 bases; junction bases outside the gene matches: 5. The CDR3 covers 14 residues. Germline assignment: CDR1 MNHEY and CDR2 SVGAGI. The CDR3 reads CASSRTGRDQPQHF. Written as DNA, the CDR3 is TGTGCCAGCAGTCGGACAGGGCGTGATCAGCCCCAGCATTTT.

The chain recombines TRBV5-5 with TRBJ2-5; 12 nucleotides line up with TRBD2. After removal of 5 bases from V and 5 bases from J, the junction contained 1 base not matched to a gene. Germline CDR1 is SGHKS and CDR2 is YYEKEE (reference sequence). This CDR3 is 13 amino acids long. The CDR3 reads CASRGLAGETQYF. DNA for the CDR3: TGTGCCAGCAGGGGACTAGCGGGCGAGACCCAGTACTTC.

The rearrangement uses TRBV27 and TRBJ2-5; a possible D gene is TRBD2 (7 bases). This CDR3 comprises 16 residues. The germline V gene encodes CDR1 MNHEY and CDR2 SMNVEV (reference sequence). The V gene lost 6 bases and the J gene lost 3 bases, with 20 bases spanning the gap. DNA for the CDR3: TGTGCCAGCAGCCGAGGGGGGTTGGGAGGGAAAGAGACCCAGTACTTC. Translation gives CASSRGGLGGKETQYF.

J is TRBJ2-3 and V is TRBV6-4; D might be TRBD2 (6 bases). Trimming stripped 2 bases from V and 0 bases from J, with 12 bases between. CDR1 and CDR2 from the germline V gene are MRHNA and SNTAGT. The CDR3 loop spans 16 amino acids. The CDR3 sequence is CASSDGAGSSTDTQYF. For the CDR3, the DNA is TGTGCCAGCAGTGACGGAGCGGGTTCCAGCACAGATACGCAGTATTTT.

The chain recombines TRBV18 with TRBJ1-5; weak D call: TRBD1 (5 bases). The V gene lost 1 base and the J gene lost 7 bases, with 17 bases spanning the gap. The CDR3 covers 16 residues. Germline CDR1 KGHSH, CDR2 LQKENI. CDR3 in DNA: TGTGCCAGCTCACCACTGCAGTCGGGGGGTAGGCAGCCCCAGCATTTT. Amino acids: CASSPLQSGGRQPQHF.

V gene TRBV28 combines with J gene TRBJ2-7, with 11 bases aligning to TRBD1. Germline V lookup: CDR1 MDHEN, CDR2 SYDVKM. Trimming cost V 3 bases and J 1 base; bases outside gene matches: 2. The CDR3 is 15 residues long. In DNA form, the CDR3 reads TGTGCCAGCAGTTTGTGGGACAGGGGGTCCTACGAGCAGTACTTC. Amino acid sequence: CASSLWDRGSYEQYF. The variable domain in full, completed from reference TRBV28 and TRBJ2-7, reads DVKVTQSSRYLVKRTGEKVFLECVQDMDHENMFWYRQDPGLGLRLIYFSYDVKMKEKGDIPEGYSVSREKKERFSLILESASTNQTSMYLCASSLWDRGSYEQYFGPGTRLTVT.

The rearrangement uses TRBV29-1 and TRBJ1-1; D may be TRBD1 (5 bases). Germline-derived CDR1 and CDR2 are SQVTM and ANQGSEA. The length of the CDR3 is 12 residues. Trimming pared 4 bases from V and 1 base from J, leaving 7 bases between. The CDR3 coding sequence is TGCAGCGTTGTCAGGGCGAACACTGAAGCTTTCTTT. Protein sequence: CSVVRANTEAFF.

V and J are TRBV7-8 and TRBJ2-3; TRBD2 agrees at 8 bases. After removal of 1 base from V and 9 bases from J, the junction contained 6 bases not matched to a gene. CDR3 length: 14 residues. In germline, CDR1 is SGHVS, CDR2 FQNEAQ. This CDR3 is CASSLGVAGRTQYF. Here the CDR3 DNA reads TGTGCCAGCAGCTTAGGGGTAGCGGGACGAACGCAGTATTTT.

The rearrangement links TRBV24-1 to TRBJ1-2; D call uncertain. The germline CDR1 and CDR2 sequences are KGHDR and SFDVKD. CDR3 length: 15 amino acids. V was pared by 9 bases and J by 8 bases, with 24 bases between. CDR3 bases: TGTGCCACCGGAGACTTCCGTGATGAATTGGAAGGCTACACCTTC. Protein product: CATGDFRDELEGYTF.

This chain links TRBV4-3 with TRBJ2-2; possibly TRBD1 for D (5 bases). The CDR3 consists of 15 residues. Germline CDR1 is LGHNA and CDR2 is YSLEER. V was clipped by 0 bases and J by 8 bases, with 13 bases between them. This CDR3 is CASSQESAKGGELFF. As DNA, the CDR3 is TGCGCCAGCAGCCAAGAAAGTGCAAAGGGGGGGGAGCTGTTTTTT.

The chain uses TRBV5-4 and TRBJ2-7; 7 bases are shared with TRBD1. Germline CDR1 reads SGHNT; CDR2 reads YYREEE (reference sequence). Trimming cost V 5 bases and J 0 bases; bases outside gene matches: 5. This CDR3 is 14 amino acids long. Here the CDR3 DNA reads TGTGCCAGCAGGCAGACAGGGAGCTCCTACGAGCAGTACTTC. This codes for CASRQTGSSYEQYF.

The chain employs TRBV5-1 and TRBJ1-2; D is uncertain. V lost 0 bases, J lost 2 bases, and 8 bases lay in between. Germline assignment: CDR1 SGHRS and CDR2 YFSETQ. The CDR3 runs 14 residues. CDR3 DNA: TGCGCCAGCAGCTTGGAATGGCAGAACTATGGCTACACCTTC. It translates to CASSLEWQNYGYTF.